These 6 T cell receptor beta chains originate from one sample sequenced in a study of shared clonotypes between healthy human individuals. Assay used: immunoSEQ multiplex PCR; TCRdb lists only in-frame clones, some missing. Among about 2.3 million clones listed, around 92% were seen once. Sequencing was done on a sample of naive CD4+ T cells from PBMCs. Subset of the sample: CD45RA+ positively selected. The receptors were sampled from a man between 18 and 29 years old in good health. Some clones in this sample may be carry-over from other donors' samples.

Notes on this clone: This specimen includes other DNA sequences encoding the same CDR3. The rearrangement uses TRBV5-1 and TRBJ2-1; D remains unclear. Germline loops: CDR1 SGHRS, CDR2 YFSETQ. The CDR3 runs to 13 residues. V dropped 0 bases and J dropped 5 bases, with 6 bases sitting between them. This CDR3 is CASSLVTDNEQFF. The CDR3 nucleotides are TGCGCCAGCAGCTTGGTGACTGACAATGAGCAGTTCTTC.

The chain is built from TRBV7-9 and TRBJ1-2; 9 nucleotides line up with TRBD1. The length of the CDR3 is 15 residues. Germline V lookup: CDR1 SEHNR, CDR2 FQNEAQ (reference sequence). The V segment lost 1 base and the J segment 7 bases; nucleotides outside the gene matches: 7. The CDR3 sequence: CASSLDHRGLTGYTF. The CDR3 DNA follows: TGTGCCAGCAGCTTAGATCACAGGGGGCTGACTGGCTACACCTTC. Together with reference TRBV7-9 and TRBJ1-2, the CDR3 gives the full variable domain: DTGVSQNPRHKITKRGQNVTFRCDPISEHNRLYWYRQTLGQGPEFLTYFQNEAQLEKSRLLSDRFSAERPKGSFSTLEIQRTEQGDSAMYLCASSLDHRGLTGYTFGSGTRLTVV.

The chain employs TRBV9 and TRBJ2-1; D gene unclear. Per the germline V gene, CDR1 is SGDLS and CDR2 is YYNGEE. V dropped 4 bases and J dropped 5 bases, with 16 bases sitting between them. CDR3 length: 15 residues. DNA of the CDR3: TGTGCCAGCAGCCAGACGAGACCCCCCAACAATGAGCAGTTCTTC. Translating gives CASSQTRPPNNEQFF.

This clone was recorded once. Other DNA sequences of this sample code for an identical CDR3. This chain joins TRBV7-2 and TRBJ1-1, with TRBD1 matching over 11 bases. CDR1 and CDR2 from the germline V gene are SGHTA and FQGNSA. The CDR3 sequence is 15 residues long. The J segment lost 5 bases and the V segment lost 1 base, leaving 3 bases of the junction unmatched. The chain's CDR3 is CASSLVGTGGTEAFF. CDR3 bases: TGTGCCAGCAGCTTAGTGGGGACAGGGGGGACTGAAGCTTTCTTT.

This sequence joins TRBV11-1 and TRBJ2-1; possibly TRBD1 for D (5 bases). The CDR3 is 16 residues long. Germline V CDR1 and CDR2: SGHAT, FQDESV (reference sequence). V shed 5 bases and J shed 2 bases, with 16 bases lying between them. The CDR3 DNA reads TGTGCCAGCAGCCCCCTGGGGCAGCGTGCCTACAATGAGCAGTTCTTC. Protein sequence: CASSPLGQRAYNEQFF.

The CDR3 loop reads CASSLTLEYEQYF. The CDR3, as DNA: TGCGCCAGCAGCCTTACACTAGAATACGAGCAGTACTTC. V and J are TRBV5-1 and TRBJ2-7; a possible D gene is TRBD2 (5 bases). Deletions cut 4 bases from V and 4 bases from J, with 12 bases between. Germline values: CDR1 SGHRS, CDR2 YFSETQ. CDR3 length equals 13 residues.